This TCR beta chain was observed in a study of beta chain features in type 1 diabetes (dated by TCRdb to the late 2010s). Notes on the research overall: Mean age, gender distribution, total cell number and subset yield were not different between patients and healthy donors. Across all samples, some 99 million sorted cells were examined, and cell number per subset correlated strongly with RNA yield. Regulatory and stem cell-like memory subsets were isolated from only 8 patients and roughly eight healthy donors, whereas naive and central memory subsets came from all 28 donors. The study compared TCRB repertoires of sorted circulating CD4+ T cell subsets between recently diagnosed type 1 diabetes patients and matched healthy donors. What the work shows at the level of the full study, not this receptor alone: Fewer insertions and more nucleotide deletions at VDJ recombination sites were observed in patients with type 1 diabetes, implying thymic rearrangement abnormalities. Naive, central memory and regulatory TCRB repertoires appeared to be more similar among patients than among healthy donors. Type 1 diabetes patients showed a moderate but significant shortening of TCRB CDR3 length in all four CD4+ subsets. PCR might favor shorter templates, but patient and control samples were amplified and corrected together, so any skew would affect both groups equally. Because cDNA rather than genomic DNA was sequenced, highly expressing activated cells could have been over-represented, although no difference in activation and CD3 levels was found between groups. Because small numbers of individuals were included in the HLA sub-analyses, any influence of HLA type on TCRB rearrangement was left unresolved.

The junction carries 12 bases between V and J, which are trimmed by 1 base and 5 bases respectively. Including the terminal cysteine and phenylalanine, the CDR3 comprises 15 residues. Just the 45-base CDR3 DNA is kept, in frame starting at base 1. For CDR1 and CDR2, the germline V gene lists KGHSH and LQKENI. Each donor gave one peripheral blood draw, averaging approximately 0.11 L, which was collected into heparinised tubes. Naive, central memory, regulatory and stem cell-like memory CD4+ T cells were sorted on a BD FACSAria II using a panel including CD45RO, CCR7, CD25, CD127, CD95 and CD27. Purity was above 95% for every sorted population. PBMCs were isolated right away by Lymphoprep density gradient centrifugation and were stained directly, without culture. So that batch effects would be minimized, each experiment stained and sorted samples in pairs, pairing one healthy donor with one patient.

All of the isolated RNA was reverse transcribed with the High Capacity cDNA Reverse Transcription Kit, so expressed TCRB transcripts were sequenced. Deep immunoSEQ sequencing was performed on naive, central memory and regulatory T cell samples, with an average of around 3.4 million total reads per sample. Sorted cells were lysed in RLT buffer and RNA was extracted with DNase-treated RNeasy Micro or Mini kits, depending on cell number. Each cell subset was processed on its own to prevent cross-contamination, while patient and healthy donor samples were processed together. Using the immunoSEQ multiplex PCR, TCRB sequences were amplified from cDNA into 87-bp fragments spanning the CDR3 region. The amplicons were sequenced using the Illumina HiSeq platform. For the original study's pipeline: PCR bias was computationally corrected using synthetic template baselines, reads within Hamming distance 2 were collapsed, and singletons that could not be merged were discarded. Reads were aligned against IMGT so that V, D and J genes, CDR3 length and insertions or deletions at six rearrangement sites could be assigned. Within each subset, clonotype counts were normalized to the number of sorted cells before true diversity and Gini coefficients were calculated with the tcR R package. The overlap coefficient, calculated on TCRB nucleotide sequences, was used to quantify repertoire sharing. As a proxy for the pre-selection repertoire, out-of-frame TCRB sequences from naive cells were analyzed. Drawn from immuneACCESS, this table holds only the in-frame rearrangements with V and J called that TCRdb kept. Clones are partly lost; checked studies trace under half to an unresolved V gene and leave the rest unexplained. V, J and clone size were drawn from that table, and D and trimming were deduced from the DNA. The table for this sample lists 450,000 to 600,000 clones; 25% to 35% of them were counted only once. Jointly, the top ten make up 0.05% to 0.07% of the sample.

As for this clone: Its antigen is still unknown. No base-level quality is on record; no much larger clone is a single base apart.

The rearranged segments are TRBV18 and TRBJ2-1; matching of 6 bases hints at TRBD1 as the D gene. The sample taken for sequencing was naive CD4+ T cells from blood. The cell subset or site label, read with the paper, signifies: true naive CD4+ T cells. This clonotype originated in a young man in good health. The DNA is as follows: TGTGCCAGCTCACCACTCCGAGGGGGACACAATGAGCAGTTCTTC. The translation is CASSPLRGGHNEQFF.